This T cell receptor (beta chain) was obtained from a study of radiation and T cells in renal cell carcinoma. The CDR3 length is 14 residues. V gave up 3 bases and J gave up 5 bases, with 11 bases separating them. CDR1 MDHEN and CDR2 SYDVKM come from the germline V gene. Using immunoSEQ multiplex PCR, the repertoire was profiled, and TCRdb retains in-frame clones only, with some absent. The table has about 77,000 clones, approximately 87% seen once. As for time point: blood 4 weeks post-SBRT, at nephrectomy. As to treatment: 15 Gy SBRT to primary tumor, nephrectomy 4 weeks later. The material was blood, obtained from a patient whose treatment included radiotherapy and nephrectomy. This TCR was recovered from an older woman with renal cell carcinoma. The chain employs TRBV28 and TRBJ1-5; D possibly corresponds to TRBD1 (5 bases). CDR3 protein: CASSFDSGHQPQHF. For the CDR3, the DNA is TGTGCCAGCAGTTTCGACAGCGGTCATCAGCCCCAGCATTTT.